This record covers a single T cell receptor (beta chain). This entry comes from a study of blood T cell repertoires in COVID-19. The V gene end was trimmed by 4 bases and the J gene end by 4 bases; junction bases not matched to a gene: 7. The CDR3 is 15 amino acids. The germline V gene has CDR1 SGHDN and CDR2 FVKESK. Using immunoSEQ multiplex PCR, the repertoire was profiled, and TCRdb retains in-frame clones only, with some absent. This sample has 120,000 to 150,000 clones; 85% occur once, and the top ten carry about 2.8%. The material sequenced was peripheral blood. The sequence was collected from a human donor with acute or convalescent COVID-19. The donor label of this sample is uncertain. The chain couples TRBV14 to TRBJ1-2, with TRBD1 matching 9 bases. CDR3 loop: CASSRGQGFSYGYTF. CDR3 DNA sequence: TGTGCCAGCAGCCGGGGACAGGGATTCTCCTATGGCTACACCTTC. The variable domain in full, with the rest retrieved from reference TRBV14 and TRBJ1-2, is EAGVTQFPSHSVIEKGQTVTLRCDPISGHDNLYWYRRVMGKEIKFLLHFVKESKQDESGMPNNRFLAERTGGTYSTLKVQPAELEDSGVYFCASSRGQGFSYGYTFGSGTRLTVV.